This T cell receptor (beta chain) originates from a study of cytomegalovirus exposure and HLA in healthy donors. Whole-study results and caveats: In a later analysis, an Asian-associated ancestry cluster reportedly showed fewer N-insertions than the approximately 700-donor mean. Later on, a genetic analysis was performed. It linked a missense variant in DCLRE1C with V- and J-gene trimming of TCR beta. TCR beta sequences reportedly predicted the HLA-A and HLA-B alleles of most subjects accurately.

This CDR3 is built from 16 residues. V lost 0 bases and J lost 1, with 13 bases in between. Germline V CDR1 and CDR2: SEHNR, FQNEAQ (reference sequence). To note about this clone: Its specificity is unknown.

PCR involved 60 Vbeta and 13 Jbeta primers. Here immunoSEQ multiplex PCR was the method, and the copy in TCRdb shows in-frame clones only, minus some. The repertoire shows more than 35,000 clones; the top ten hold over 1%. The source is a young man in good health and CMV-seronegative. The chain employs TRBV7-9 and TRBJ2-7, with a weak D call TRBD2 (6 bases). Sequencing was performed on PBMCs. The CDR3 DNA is TGTGCCAGCAGCTTAGCGGTCGGGAGCAGATCCTACGAGCAGTACTTC. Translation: CASSLAVGSRSYEQYF. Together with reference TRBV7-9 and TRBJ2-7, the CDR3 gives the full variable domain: DTGVSQNPRHKITKRGQNVTFRCDPISEHNRLYWYRQTLGQGPEFLTYFQNEAQLEKSRLLSDRFSAERPKGSFSTLEIQRTEQGDSAMYLCASSLAVGSRSYEQYFGPGTRLTVT.